This is a list of T cell receptor beta chains from one sample in a study of blood T cell repertoires in COVID-19. Method: immunoSEQ multiplex PCR; TCRdb's copy keeps in-frame clones and lacks some. The sample includes tens of thousands of clones, about 88% of them seen just once. The sequenced material came from peripheral blood. These receptors were obtained from an elderly woman with acute or convalescent COVID-19. CDR3s include the opening cysteine and the closing phenylalanine or tryptophan. The order of the fields is J gene, D gene, V gene, clone size, CDR3 DNA, CDR3 protein. A D gene is named only where the DNA matches it firmly. Clone size, where shown, is once, few, many, or a class for clones that have expanded.

j_call: TRBJ1-2
d_call: NA
v_call: TRBV18
clone_size: NA
cdr3_nt: TGTGCCAGCTCACCCATCTCCTCCCAACAGGGAGATGGCGGCTACACCTTC
cdr3_aa: CASSPISSQQGDGGYTF

j_call: TRBJ2-3
d_call: TRBD2
v_call: TRBV11-2
clone_size: NA
cdr3_nt: TGTGCCAGCAGCTTCTCCCTAGCGGGGGGAACAGATACGCAGTATTTT
cdr3_aa: CASSFSLAGGTDTQYF

j_call: TRBJ2-7
d_call: NA
v_call: TRBV5-1
clone_size: NA
cdr3_nt: TGCGCCAGCAGCTTGGCCGGAGGGGCTTACGAGCAGTACTTC
cdr3_aa: CASSLAGGAYEQYF

j_call: TRBJ2-7
d_call: TRBD1
v_call: TRBV3-1/TRBV3-2
clone_size: NA
cdr3_nt: TGTGCCAGCAGCCACACCGGGACAGGGGGCCACGAGCAGTACTTC
cdr3_aa: CASSHTGTGGHEQYF

j_call: TRBJ1-3
d_call: NA
v_call: TRBV10-3
clone_size: NA
cdr3_nt: TGTGCCATCAGACAACAGGGAACTGGAAACACCATATATTTT
cdr3_aa: CAIRQQGTGNTIYF

j_call: TRBJ1-4
d_call: NA
v_call: TRBV6-2/TRBV6-3
clone_size: NA
cdr3_nt: TGTGCCAGCAGTTCTTCCATCCCAGGGGAGATCGGGAAACTGTTTTTT
cdr3_aa: CASSSSIPGEIGKLFF

j_call: TRBJ1-2
d_call: NA
v_call: TRBV6-5
clone_size: NA
cdr3_nt: TGTGCCAGCAGACAAGGGGGCTATGGCTACACCTTC
cdr3_aa: CASRQGGYGYTF

j_call: TRBJ2-3
d_call: NA
v_call: TRBV5-1
clone_size: NA
cdr3_nt: TGCGCCAGCAGCTTGGTTAGCGGCACAGATACGCAGTATTTT
cdr3_aa: CASSLVSGTDTQYF

j_call: TRBJ2-3
d_call: TRBD2
v_call: TRBV3-1/TRBV3-2
clone_size: NA
cdr3_nt: TGTGCCAGCAGCCCGAGGACTAGAACCAGCACAGATACGCAGTATTTT
cdr3_aa: CASSPRTRTSTDTQYF

j_call: TRBJ1-3
d_call: NA
v_call: TRBV19
clone_size: NA
cdr3_nt: TGTGCCAGTAGTATAGAAAAGGAGACCCCTGGAAACACCATATATTTT
cdr3_aa: CASSIEKETPGNTIYF

j_call: TRBJ1-1
d_call: NA
v_call: TRBV10-3
clone_size: NA
cdr3_nt: TGTGCCATCAGTGAGAGGCGGGGCACTGAAGCTTTCTTT
cdr3_aa: CAISERRGTEAFF

j_call: TRBJ1-2
d_call: NA
v_call: TRBV30
clone_size: NA
cdr3_nt: TGTGCCTGGAGTGTACGGCGGACTAACTATGGCTACACCTTC
cdr3_aa: CAWSVRRTNYGYTF

j_call: TRBJ2-5
d_call: NA
v_call: TRBV12-5
clone_size: NA
cdr3_nt: TGTGCTAGTGAAAAAGGGGGATTATTAGAGACCCAGTACTTC
cdr3_aa: CASEKGGLLETQYF

j_call: TRBJ1-4
d_call: NA
v_call: TRBV30
clone_size: NA
cdr3_nt: TGTGCCTGGAGTGTAATGAAGGGGAATGAAAAACTGTTTTTT
cdr3_aa: CAWSVMKGNEKLFF

j_call: TRBJ1-2
d_call: NA
v_call: TRBV4-1
clone_size: once
cdr3_nt: TGCGCCAGCAGCCAGGGGCCGAACTATGGCTACACCTTC
cdr3_aa: CASSQGPNYGYTF

j_call: TRBJ1-1
d_call: NA
v_call: TRBV30
clone_size: NA
cdr3_nt: TGTGCCTGGAGTCCGTGGGGCGGGAACACTGAAGCTTTCTTT
cdr3_aa: CAWSPWGGNTEAFF

j_call: TRBJ2-7
d_call: TRBD1
v_call: TRBV11-2
clone_size: NA
cdr3_nt: TGTGCCAGCAGCTCGCAGGGGGCTCTCGAGCAGTACTTC
cdr3_aa: CASSSQGALEQYF

j_call: TRBJ2-7
d_call: TRBD1
v_call: TRBV5-4
clone_size: NA
cdr3_nt: TGTGCCAGCAGCTTGGCCTGGGACAGGCTGAGCTCCTACGAGCAGTACTTC
cdr3_aa: CASSLAWDRLSSYEQYF

j_call: TRBJ2-3
d_call: NA
v_call: TRBV21-1
clone_size: once
cdr3_nt: TGTGCCAGCAGCAAACCGTGCCCTTTATATTACGCTCGTGAGGGCACAGATACGCAGTATTTT
cdr3_aa: CASSKPCPLYYAREGTDTQYF